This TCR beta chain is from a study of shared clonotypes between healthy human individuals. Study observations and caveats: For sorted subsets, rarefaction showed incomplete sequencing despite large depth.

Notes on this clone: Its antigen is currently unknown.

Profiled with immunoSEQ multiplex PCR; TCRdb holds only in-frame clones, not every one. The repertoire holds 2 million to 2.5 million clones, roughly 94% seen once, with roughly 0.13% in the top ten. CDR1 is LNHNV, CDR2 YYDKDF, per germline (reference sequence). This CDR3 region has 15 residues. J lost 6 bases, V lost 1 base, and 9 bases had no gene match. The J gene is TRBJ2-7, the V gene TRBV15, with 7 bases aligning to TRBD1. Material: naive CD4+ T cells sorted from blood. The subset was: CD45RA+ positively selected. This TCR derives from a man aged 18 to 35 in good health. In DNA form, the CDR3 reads TGTGCCACCAGCAGAGCGGGGACAGTGTCGGGCGAGCAGTACTTC. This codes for CATSRAGTVSGEQYF.